The 24 T cell receptor beta chains in this list originate from one sample, sequenced in a study of shared clonotypes between healthy human individuals. Measured with immunoSEQ multiplex PCR; TCRdb has only the in-frame clones, and not every one. The sample carries about 92,000 clones, approximately 51% recorded once. The specimen sequenced was PBMCs. The source of these receptors is a woman in her thirties or forties in good health. Some clones in this sample may be carry-over from other donors' samples.

This chain connects TRBV30 to TRBJ2-5; D may be TRBD1 (6 bases). Germline CDR1 reads GTSNPN; CDR2 reads SVGIG (reference sequence). Deletions cut 3 bases from V and 11 bases from J, with 16 bases between. This CDR3 spans 12 amino acids. The DNA for the CDR3 is TGTGCCTGGAGCACAGGGCAAGAAGAGCAGTACTTC. This codes for CAWSTGQEEQYF.

This clone was detected only a few times. The chain employs TRBV5-7 and TRBJ2-5; D may correspond to TRBD1 or TRBD2 (6 bases each). The DNA matches TRBJ2-7 better at its end, which makes the J call doubtful. TRBV5-7 is an ORF for which the function is uncertain. The CDR3 spans 13 residues. The chain's CDR3 is CASSLNGGREQYF. The CDR3 coding sequence is TGTGCCAGCAGCTTGAATGGGGGGCGCGAGCAGTACTTC.

The rearrangement uses TRBV5-1 and TRBJ1-3; D is unresolved. This CDR3 is built from 15 residues. Per the germline V gene, CDR1 is SGHRS and CDR2 is YFSETQ. Trimming removed 4 bases at V and 0 bases at J, with 11 bases between. DNA of the CDR3: TGCGCCAGCAGCCAAGATGCCGTCTCTGGAAACACCATATATTTT. This sequence encodes CASSQDAVSGNTIYF.

This clone was seen a handful of times. V usage is TRBV18 and J usage is TRBJ1-3; possible D gene TRBD1, 6 bases. Germline CDR1 KGHSH, CDR2 LQKENI. The V gene lost 3 bases and the J gene lost 5 bases, with 14 bases spanning the gap. There are 15 residues in the CDR3. CDR3 nucleotides: TGTGCCAGCTCACCGTCACAAGGGGACAGAAACACCATATATTTT. Its translation is CASSPSQGDRNTIYF.

The DNA for the CDR3 is TGCGCCAGTGGAACGGTATACAATGAGCAGTTCTTC. Its translation: CASGTVYNEQFF. The chain couples TRBV10-2 to TRBJ2-1; D is ambiguous. V shed 9 bases and J shed 4 bases, with 10 bases lying between them. This CDR3 contains 12 residues. Germline lookup yields CDR1 WSHSY and CDR2 SAAADI.

This clone was observed many times. The rearrangement links TRBV6-4 to TRBJ1-5; no clear D. Per germline, CDR1 MRHNA and CDR2 SNTAGT. The CDR3 is 14 amino acids. V gave up 3 bases and J gave up 2 bases, with 8 bases separating them. In DNA, the CDR3 is TGTGCCAGCAGTGATGGAGGAGGCAATCAGCCCCAGCATTTT. Its translation: CASSDGGGNQPQHF.

The table lists this clone with a few counts. V usage is TRBV5-4 and J usage is TRBJ2-3; 7 bases are a match to TRBD1. Germline V gives CDR1 SGHNT, CDR2 YYREEE (reference sequence). The length of the CDR3 is 15 residues. Germline trimming cut 4 bases from V and 2 bases from J; bases unmatched to any gene: 7. CDR3 DNA sequence: TGTGCCAGCAGCCGAGGACAGGTTTCCACAGATACGCAGTATTTT. Encoded protein: CASSRGQVSTDTQYF.

This clone appeared a few times. The chain is built from TRBV6-6 and TRBJ2-1; no reliable D call. This CDR3 has 12 residues. Trimming took 5 bases from V and 12 from J, leaving 14 bases between them. Germline V gives CDR1 MNHNY, CDR2 SVGAGI (reference sequence). CDR3 in amino acids: CASSPNLGRQFF. Here the CDR3 DNA reads TGTGCCAGCAGTCCGAATCTTGGTCGGCAGTTCTTC.

This clone was observed once. This chain links TRBV4-1 with TRBJ2-1; D tentatively reads TRBD1 or TRBD2 (5 bases each). Germline V gene lookup returns CDR1 MGHRA and CDR2 YSYEKL. V lost 4 bases and J 11 bases, leaving 9 bases between the germline ends. The CDR3 is made up of 11 amino acids. The CDR3: CASSRRGQQFF. The CDR3 nucleotides read TGCGCCAGCAGCCGCCGGGGACAGCAGTTCTTC.

As for this clone: This may arise from a read error, as a much more abundant clone is one base away. In the same sample, other DNA sequences code for this CDR3. V and J are TRBV5-8 and TRBJ1-2; possible D gene TRBD1, 5 bases. Germline CDR1 SGHTS, CDR2 YDEGEE. CDR3 length: 16 residues. Trimming removed 3 bases from V and 7 bases from J, with 22 bases in between. CDR3 sequence (DNA): TGTGCCAGCAGCTGGGGAGGGGTGTGGGCGGCGGTTGGCTACACCTTC. It is translated as CASSWGGVWAAVGYTF. Drawing the rest from reference TRBV5-8 and TRBJ1-2, the complete variable domain is EAGVTQSPTHLIKTRGQQATLRCSPISGHTSVYWYQQALGLGLQFLLWYDEGEERNRGNFPPRFSGRQFPNYSSELNVNALELEDSALYLCASSWGGVWAAVGYTFGSGTRLTVV.

This chain connects TRBV18 to TRBJ2-6; 8 nucleotides agree with TRBD1. Losses at the gene ends were 3 bases for V and 0 bases for J; bases not matched to a gene: 13. The V gene's germline CDR1 is KGHSH and CDR2 LQKENI. The CDR3 length is 20 residues. In DNA form, the CDR3 reads TGTGCCAGCTCACCGGCGAACTCCGGGACAGGCTACTCTGGGGCCAACGTCCTGACTTTC. It yields the protein CASSPANSGTGYSGANVLTF.

V and J are TRBV6-4 and TRBJ2-3, with TRBD1 as a possible D gene (5 bases). The V end was cut by 10 bases, the J end by 0 bases, with 11 bases between. The CDR3 has 13 residues. Per germline, CDR1 MRHNA and CDR2 SNTAGT. CDR3 nucleotide sequence: TGTGCCACCCAGGGAACTAGCACAGATACGCAGTATTTT. This codes for CATQGTSTDTQYF.

Worth noting for this clone: Given a much more abundant clone one base away, this may be a read error. The sample has other DNA sequences that encode this CDR3 too. The chain carries TRBV7-2 and TRBJ1-3; TRBD1 is a possible D gene (5 bases). Trimming pared 1 base from V and 0 bases from J, leaving 13 bases between. Germline V CDR1 and CDR2: SGHTA, FQGNSA. The CDR3 spans 17 residues. In DNA form, the CDR3 reads TGTGCCAGCAGCTTAGAGGTGAGCGGGGGCTCTGGAAACACCATATATTTT. Translated, it gives CASSLEVSGGSGNTIYF.

The V and J genes are TRBV30 and TRBJ2-3; D ambiguous. Between the trimmed V and J ends, which lost 3 bases and 5 bases, there was a span of 3 bases. The germline gives CDR1 GTSNPN, CDR2 SVGIG (reference sequence). The CDR3 extends over 10 amino acids. In DNA form, the CDR3 reads TGTGCCTGGAGCGAAGATACGCAGTATTTT. The encoded protein is CAWSEDTQYF.

The chain employs TRBV7-8 and TRBJ2-7; weak D call: TRBD1 (5 bases). Trimming removed 8 bases at V and 4 bases at J, with 12 bases between. The CDR3 runs 12 residues. Germline V gives CDR1 SGHVS, CDR2 FQNEAQ. The DNA for the CDR3 is TGTGCCAGCTCCGGACATCGATACGAGCAGTACTTC. This gives the protein CASSGHRYEQYF.

This clone was recorded at least ten times. The CDR3 sequence is CASSGQGNNQPQHF. In nucleotides, the CDR3 is TGTGCCAGCAGTGGGCAGGGGAACAATCAGCCCCAGCATTTT. V and J are TRBV2 and TRBJ1-5; D perhaps matches TRBD1 (6 bases). Germline loops: CDR1 SNHLY, CDR2 FYNNEI. This CDR3 comprises 14 residues. Trimming took off 4 bases at V and 3 bases at J, with 10 bases between the two ends.

J is TRBJ2-3 and V is TRBV6-1, with D unresolved. The CDR3 spans 14 residues. Trimming left V 1 base short and J 2 bases short, with 7 bases between. Germline lookup yields CDR1 MNHNS and CDR2 SASEGT. CDR3 sequence (DNA): TGTGCCAGCAGTGAAGGCAGCGTCACAGATACGCAGTATTTT. It is translated as CASSEGSVTDTQYF.

This sequence joins TRBV5-6 and TRBJ2-3; D not certain. Germline assignment: CDR1 SGHDT and CDR2 YYEEEE. The germline V and J ends were trimmed by 0 bases and 6 bases, with 5 bases remaining between them. This CDR3 is 12 amino acids long. The CDR3 DNA reads as TGTGCCAGCAGCTTGGCCGTGGATACGCAGTATTTT. Translation: CASSLAVDTQYF.

A note on this clone: A far bigger clonotype differs at one base, so this is likely a read error. Other DNA sequences within the sample encode an identical CDR3. The chain is built from TRBV29-1 and TRBJ2-1; D gene uncertain. The CDR3 length is 11 residues. Germline V gene lookup returns CDR1 SQVTM and CDR2 ANQGSEA. The CDR3 reads CSVGTYNEQFF. The CDR3 DNA reads TGCAGCGTTGGAACCTACAACGAGCAGTTCTTC.

The V and J genes are TRBV10-3 and TRBJ1-2; D gene unclear. The CDR3 runs to 12 residues. Looked up from germline, CDR1 is ENHRY and CDR2 is SYGVKD. V was pared by 11 bases and J by 1 base, with 11 bases between. CDR3 amino acids: CASGENNYGYTF. The CDR3 region has the DNA TGTGCCTCCGGGGAAAATAACTATGGCTACACCTTC.

This clone was found a few times. J is TRBJ2-2 and V is TRBV30, with 8 bases fitting TRBD2. There are 14 residues in the CDR3. The V gene's germline CDR1 is GTSNPN and CDR2 SVGIG (reference sequence). V lost 2 bases, J lost 3 bases, and 2 bases stayed unmatched. The CDR3 region is CAWSNGRDTGELFF. The CDR3 nucleotides are TGTGCCTGGAGTAACGGGAGGGACACCGGGGAGCTGTTTTTT.

A word on this clone: Its ends do not fully match the called genes, so a read error is possible. The J gene is TRBJ2-2, the V gene TRBV7-7; D remains unclear. The length of the CDR3 is 14 residues. Germline values: CDR1 SSHAT, CDR2 FNYEAQ (reference sequence). As DNA, the CDR3 is TGTGCTAGCAGTCTGAACTATAACACCGGGGAGCTGTTTTTT. This gives the protein CASSLNYNTGELFF.

The gene calls are TRBV9 and TRBJ2-1; D is unclear. With 1 base removed from V and 4 bases from J, the gap between germline ends came to 9 bases. Germline V gene data show CDR1 as SGDLS and CDR2 as YYNGEE. The CDR3 spans 14 residues. The CDR3 loop is CASSVLGTYNEQFF. CDR3 sequence (DNA): TGTGCCAGCAGCGTACTAGGCACATACAATGAGCAGTTCTTC.

Of note for this clone: A far larger clone is one nucleotide away, so this likely arose from a read error. At the DNA level, this CDR3 is encoded by other sequences in the same sample as well. The CDR3 nucleotides read TGCGCCAGCAGGCGGGAGAGACTAATCTTC. It encodes CASRRERLIF. The chain has TRBV5-1 and TRBJ2-1; 7 bases fit TRBD2. Germline lookup yields CDR1 SGHRS and CDR2 YFSETQ. This CDR3 comprises 10 residues.